This TCR beta chain emerged from a study of cytomegalovirus exposure and HLA in healthy donors. Per the germline V gene, CDR1 is PRHDT and CDR2 is FYEKMQ (reference sequence). This CDR3 comprises 12 residues. V shed 2 bases and J shed 7 bases, with 9 bases lying between them. Data came from immunoSEQ multiplex PCR; TCRdb stores just in-frame clones and leaves some out. Here the sample spans roughly 310,000 clones, approximately 85% being singletons. This clone was counted a few times. This chain links TRBV13 with TRBJ2-7; tentatively, D is TRBD2 (5 bases). This TCR was sampled from a young man in good health and CMV-seronegative. Sequencing used PBMCs. CDR3 residues: CASSLLGEEQYF. CDR3 coding DNA: TGTGCCAGCAGCTTACTCGGGGAGGAGCAGTACTTC. The full variable domain, rest sourced from reference TRBV13 and TRBJ2-7, is AAGVIQSPRHLIKEKRETATLKCYPIPRHDTVYWYQQGPGQDPQFLISFYEKMQSDKGSIPDRFSAQQFSDYHSELNMSSLELGDSALYFCASSLLGEEQYFGPGTRLTVT.